Listed here are 21 T cell receptor beta chains from one sample, sequenced in a study of OX40 agonist ivuxolimab in advanced cancers. To prepare the library, the immunoSEQ multiplex PCR assay was applied. TCRdb's version of the immuneACCESS table is confined to in-frame rearrangements and falls short of the full clone set. An unresolved V gene accounts for under half of the shortfall where checked; the remainder is of unknown origin. Counted in this sample were about 67,000 clones; roughly 90% of them appeared once. In total, the top ten clones hold approximately 0.3% of the sample. The sequencing here drew on CD4+ or CD8+ T cells sorted from blood, taken in a trial of the OX40 agonist ivuxolimab. The receptors stem from an adult with an advanced solid tumor such as melanoma, head and neck, liver or kidney cancer.

With respect to this clone: It is likely a read error, because the conserved phenylalanine at the end of the CDR3 is missing. The DNA of the CDR3 is TGTGCCAGCTCATTTGGGACGGGGGCCTCTGGAAACACCATATATCTT. Amino acid sequence: CASSFGTGASGNTIYL. The V and J genes are TRBV18 and TRBJ1-3, with D possibly being TRBD1 (6 bases). This CDR3 has 16 residues. The germline CDR1 and CDR2 sequences are KGHSH and LQKENI. Trimming removed 5 bases at V and 0 bases at J, with 14 bases between.

The chain has TRBV6-5 and TRBJ2-7; 9 bases are a match to TRBD1. The V segment lost 5 bases and the J segment 3 bases; nucleotides outside the gene matches: 5. Germline V gives CDR1 MNHEY, CDR2 SVGAGI. CDR3 length: 14 amino acids. CDR3 nucleotides: TGTGCCAGCAGTAACCGACAGGGGGGCTACGAGCAGTACTTC. It encodes CASSNRQGGYEQYF.

The V call is TRBV6-5, the J call TRBJ1-2; 7 bases agree with TRBD1. V gave up 2 bases and J gave up 5 bases; unmatched junction bases: 8. Germline CDR1 reads MNHEY; CDR2 reads SVGAGI. CDR3 length equals 15 residues. CDR3 bases: TGTGCCAGCAGTTACGGCAGGGGGTTACAGTATGGCTACACCTTC. Amino acid sequence: CASSYGRGLQYGYTF.

The chain carries TRBV4-2 and TRBJ2-2; 7 bases map to TRBD2. V gave up 4 bases and J gave up 1 base; unmatched junction bases: 12. CDR1 LGHNA and CDR2 YNFKEQ come from the germline V gene. The CDR3 is 18 residues long. CDR3 DNA: TGTGCCAGCAGCCGAGGTGGGCTAGCGGTCGGGAACACCGGGGAGCTGTTTTTT. Protein sequence: CASSRGGLAVGNTGELFF.

This clone was counted once. J is TRBJ2-1 and V is TRBV28; 8 nucleotides agree with TRBD2. The germline V gene encodes CDR1 MDHEN and CDR2 SYDVKM. Trimming took 4 bases from V and 6 from J; bases not matched to a gene: 8. The length of the CDR3 is 15 residues. The DNA for the CDR3 is TGTGCCAGCAGTTCAATAGCGGGGCAGGTCAATGAGCAGTTCTTC. It translates to CASSSIAGQVNEQFF.

CDR3 sequence reads: CASSRTGQYSPLHF. In DNA, the CDR3 is TGTGCCAGCAGCCGGACAGGGCAATATTCACCCCTCCACTTT. J is TRBJ1-6 and V is TRBV6-5, with 8 bases fitting TRBD1. The CDR3 covers 14 residues. Germline V CDR1 and CDR2: MNHEY, SVGAGI. The V and J ends lost 6 bases and 8 bases, in that order; junction bases with no gene match: 6.

The rearrangement joins TRBV11-3 to TRBJ2-3; TRBD1 aligns across 9 bases. This CDR3 has 17 residues. Germline CDR1 SGHNT, CDR2 YENEEA. J was trimmed by 1 base and V by 3 bases; bases with no gene match: 8. The CDR3 here is CASSFRYRQGGTDTQYF. CDR3 sequence (DNA): TGTGCCAGCAGCTTTCGGTACAGACAGGGGGGCACAGATACGCAGTATTTT.

This rearrangement joins TRBV2 to TRBJ2-2, with 9 positions matching TRBD2. Germline trimming cut 5 bases from V and 7 bases from J; bases unmatched to any gene: 11. This CDR3 has 16 amino acids. Germline V CDR1 and CDR2: SNHLY, FYNNEI. CDR3 DNA sequence: TGTGCCAGCAGTCCTTTTGGCGGGAGGGCCGACGGGGAGCTGTTTTTT. Its translation: CASSPFGGRADGELFF.

In this sample, this clone turned up once. V and J are TRBV9 and TRBJ2-1, with 10 bases matching TRBD2. The CDR3 runs to 16 residues. CDR1 is SGDLS, CDR2 YYNGEE, per germline. V shed 3 bases, J shed 6 bases, and the junction held 9 bases outside the gene matches. In nucleotides, the CDR3 is TGTGCCAGCAGCGACCCCGTTGCTAGCGGGAGCAATGAGCAGTTCTTC. It codes for CASSDPVASGSNEQFF. Using reference TRBV9 and TRBJ2-1 for the parts outside the CDR3, the full variable domain is DSGVTQTPKHLITATGQRVTLRCSPRSGDLSVYWYQQSLDQGLQFLIQYYNGEERAKGNILERFSAQQFPDLHSELNLSSLELGDSALYFCASSDPVASGSNEQFFGPGTRLTVL.

The CDR3 is CASSILVRSYEQYF. As DNA, the CDR3 is TGTGCCAGTAGTATACTGGTCAGAAGCTACGAGCAGTACTTC. V and J are TRBV19 and TRBJ2-7; D is unresolved. In germline, CDR1 is LNHDA, CDR2 SQIVND (reference sequence). The V end lost 2 bases, the J end lost 3 bases, and 11 bases lay between the germline ends. The CDR3 is 14 residues long.

The chain carries TRBV2 and TRBJ2-2; TRBD1 might be the D (6 bases). Germline CDR1 is SNHLY and CDR2 is FYNNEI. The CDR3 is made up of 13 amino acids. Trimming took 7 bases from V and 5 from J, leaving 11 bases between them. This chain's CDR3 is CASNAQGTGELFF. In nucleotides, the CDR3 is TGTGCCAGCAACGCTCAGGGGACCGGGGAGCTGTTTTTT.

J is TRBJ2-4 and V is TRBV5-6; 8 bases match TRBD2. Germline CDR1 and CDR2: SGHDT and YYEEEE. V was pared by 3 bases and J by 3 bases, with 14 bases of the junction left unmatched. The CDR3 contains 18 residues. The CDR3 region has the DNA TGTGCCAGCAGCTATTTAGCGGGAACCCCTGCAAACAAAAACATTCAGTACTTC. It translates to CASSYLAGTPANKNIQYF.

The rearrangement links TRBV11-2 to TRBJ1-3; D is ambiguous. CDR3 length equals 14 residues. Looked up from germline, CDR1 is SGHAT and CDR2 is FQNNGV. Trimming left V 1 base short and J 4 bases short, with 8 bases between. The CDR3 sequence is CASSLVGGGNTIYF. The CDR3, as DNA: TGTGCCAGCAGCTTAGTAGGAGGGGGAAACACCATATATTTT.

The chain recombines TRBV6-1 with TRBJ1-4, with 7 bases matching TRBD1. V gave up 6 bases and J gave up 5 bases; unmatched junction bases: 3. The CDR3 covers 13 residues. The germline CDR1 and CDR2 sequences are MNHNS and SASEGT. CDR3 region: CASRDRQNEKLFF. The CDR3, as DNA: TGTGCCAGCAGGGACAGGCAAAATGAAAAACTGTTTTTT.

The V gene is TRBV11-3, the J gene TRBJ2-1; D unresolved. The germline gives CDR1 SGHNT, CDR2 YENEEA. With 3 bases removed from V and 4 bases from J, the gap between germline ends came to 4 bases. The CDR3 length is 12 residues. CDR3: CASSFGYNEQFF. CDR3 in DNA: TGTGCCAGCAGCTTTGGGTACAATGAGCAGTTCTTC.

The rearrangement joins TRBV5-4 to TRBJ2-7, with a tentative D call TRBD1 (7 bases). The CDR3 totals 15 residues. Between the trimmed V and J ends, which lost 1 base and 6 bases, there was a span of 17 bases. CDR1 and CDR2 (germline): SGHNT, YYREEE (reference sequence). CDR3 amino acids: CASSLSRDSYTEQYF. The CDR3 coding sequence is TGTGCCAGCAGCTTGTCGCGGGACAGTTATACCGAGCAGTACTTC.

The chain links TRBV27 to TRBJ2-7; 8 positions match TRBD2. The CDR3 spans 17 residues. Germline CDR1 reads MNHEY; CDR2 reads SMNVEV (reference sequence). V was clipped by 6 bases and J by 4 bases; unmatched bases: 17. CDR3 region: CASRYMRPGGLVYEQYF. The CDR3, as DNA: TGTGCCAGCAGGTATATGCGTCCGGGAGGGCTGGTTTACGAGCAGTACTTC.

This clone occurred a few times. J is TRBJ1-1 and V is TRBV5-1; 12 positions agree with TRBD1. V lost 4 bases and J lost 4; bases outside the gene matches: 11. The CDR3 has 17 amino acids. CDR1 is SGHRS, CDR2 YFSETQ, per germline. CDR3 loop: CASSRGTGGAGGTEAFF. CDR3 in DNA: TGCGCCAGCAGCAGAGGGACAGGGGGCGCAGGGGGCACTGAAGCTTTCTTT.

This clone came up once. The V call is TRBV7-3, the J call TRBJ2-7; 8 bases align to TRBD2. CDR1 and CDR2 (germline): SGHTA, FQGTGA. The CDR3 extends over 13 amino acids. The V gene end was trimmed by 1 base and the J gene end by 7 bases; junction bases not matched to a gene: 3. The CDR3: CASSLMSGGEQYF. Written as DNA, the CDR3 is TGTGCCAGCAGCTTAATGTCGGGAGGGGAGCAGTACTTC.

A single count supports this clone. This sequence joins TRBV15 and TRBJ2-3; 8 nucleotides align to TRBD2. The CDR3 sequence is 16 residues long. J was trimmed by 0 bases and V by 6 bases; bases with no gene match: 8. Germline assignment: CDR1 LNHNV and CDR2 YYDKDF (reference sequence). The CDR3 DNA reads as TGTGCCACCAGGGCAGGACTAGCCATTAGCACAGATACGCAGTATTTT. As protein: CATRAGLAISTDTQYF.

This CDR3 is CASCRDSQETQYF. For the CDR3, the DNA is TGTGCCAGCTGCCGGGACAGCCAAGAGACCCAGTACTTC. This sequence joins TRBV6-4 and TRBJ2-5, with 7 bases fitting TRBD1. The CDR3 has 13 residues. Germline V CDR1 and CDR2: MRHNA, SNTAGT. Trimming took 8 bases from V and 1 from J; bases not matched to a gene: 4.